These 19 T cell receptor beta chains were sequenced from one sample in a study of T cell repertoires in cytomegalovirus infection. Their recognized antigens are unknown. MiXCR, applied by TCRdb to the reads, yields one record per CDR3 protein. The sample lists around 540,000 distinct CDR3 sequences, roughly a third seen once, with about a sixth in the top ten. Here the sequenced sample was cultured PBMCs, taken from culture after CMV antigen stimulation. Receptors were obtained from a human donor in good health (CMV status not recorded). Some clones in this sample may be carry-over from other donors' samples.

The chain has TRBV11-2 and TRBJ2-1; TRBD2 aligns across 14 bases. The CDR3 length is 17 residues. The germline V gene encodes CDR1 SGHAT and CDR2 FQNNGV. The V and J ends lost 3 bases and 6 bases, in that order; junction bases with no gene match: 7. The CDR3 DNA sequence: TGTGCCAGCAGCTTGAGACTAGCGGGAGGGCTTGTCAATGAGCAGTTCTTC. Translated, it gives CASSLRLAGGLVNEQFF.

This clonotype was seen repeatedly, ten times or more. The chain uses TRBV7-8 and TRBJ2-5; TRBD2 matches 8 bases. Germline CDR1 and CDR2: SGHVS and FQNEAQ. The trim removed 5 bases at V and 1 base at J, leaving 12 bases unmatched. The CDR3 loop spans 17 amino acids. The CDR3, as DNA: TGTGCCAGCAGCCCCCTCCGGGCGGGAGGCCCCCAAGAGACCCAGTACTTC. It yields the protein CASSPLRAGGPQETQYF. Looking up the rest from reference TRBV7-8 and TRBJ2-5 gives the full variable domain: GAGVSQSPRYKVAKRGQDVALRCDPISGHVSLFWYQQALGQGPEFLTYFQNEAQLDKSGLPSDRFFAERPEGSVSTLKIQRTQQEDSAVYLCASSPLRAGGPQETQYFGPGTRLLVL.

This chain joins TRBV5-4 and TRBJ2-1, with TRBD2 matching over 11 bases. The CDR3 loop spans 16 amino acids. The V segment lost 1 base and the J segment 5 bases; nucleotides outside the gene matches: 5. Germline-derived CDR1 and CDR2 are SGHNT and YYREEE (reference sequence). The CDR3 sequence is CASSLLSLAGDNEQFF. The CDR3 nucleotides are TGTGCCAGCAGCTTGTTATCACTAGCGGGAGACAATGAGCAGTTCTTC.

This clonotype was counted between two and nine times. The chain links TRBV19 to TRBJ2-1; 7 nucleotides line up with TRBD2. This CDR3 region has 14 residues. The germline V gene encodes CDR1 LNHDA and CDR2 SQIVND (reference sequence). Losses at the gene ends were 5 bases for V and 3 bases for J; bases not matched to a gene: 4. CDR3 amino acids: CASSAGEVYNEQFF. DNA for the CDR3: TGTGCCAGTAGTGCGGGGGAGGTCTACAATGAGCAGTTCTTC.

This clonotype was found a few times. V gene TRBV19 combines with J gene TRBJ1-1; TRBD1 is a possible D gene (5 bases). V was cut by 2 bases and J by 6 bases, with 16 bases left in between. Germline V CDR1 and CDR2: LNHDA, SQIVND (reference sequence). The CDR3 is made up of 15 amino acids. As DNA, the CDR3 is TGTGCCAGTAGTATAATTGAGGGGCTTGGCGCTGAAGCTTTCTTT. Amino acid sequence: CASSIIEGLGAEAFF. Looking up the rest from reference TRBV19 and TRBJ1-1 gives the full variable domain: DGGITQSPKYLFRKEGQNVTLSCEQNLNHDAMYWYRQDPGQGLRLIYYSQIVNDFQKGDIAEGYSVSREKKESFPLTVTSAQKNPTAFYLCASSIIEGLGAEAFFGQGTRLTVV.

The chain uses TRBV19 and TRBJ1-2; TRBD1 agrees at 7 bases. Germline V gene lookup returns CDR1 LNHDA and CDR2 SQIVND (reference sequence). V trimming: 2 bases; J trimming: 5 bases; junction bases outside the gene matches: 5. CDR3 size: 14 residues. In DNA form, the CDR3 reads TGTGCCAGTAGTATACTCCGGGACAGATATGGCTACACCTTC. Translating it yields CASSILRDRYGYTF.

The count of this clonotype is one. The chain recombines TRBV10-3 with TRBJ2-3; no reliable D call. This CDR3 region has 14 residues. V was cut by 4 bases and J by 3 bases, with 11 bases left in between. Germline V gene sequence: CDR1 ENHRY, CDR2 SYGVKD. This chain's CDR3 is CAISASQGTDTQYF. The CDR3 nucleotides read TGTGCCATCAGTGCAAGCCAAGGGACAGATACGCAGTATTTT.

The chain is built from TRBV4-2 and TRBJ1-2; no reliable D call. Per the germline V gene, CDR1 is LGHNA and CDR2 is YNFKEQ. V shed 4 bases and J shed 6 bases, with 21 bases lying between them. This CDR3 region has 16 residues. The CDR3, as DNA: TGTGCCAGCAGCCCCGGCCCGCAAGGGCTTAGGGATGGCTACACCTTC. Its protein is CASSPGPQGLRDGYTF.

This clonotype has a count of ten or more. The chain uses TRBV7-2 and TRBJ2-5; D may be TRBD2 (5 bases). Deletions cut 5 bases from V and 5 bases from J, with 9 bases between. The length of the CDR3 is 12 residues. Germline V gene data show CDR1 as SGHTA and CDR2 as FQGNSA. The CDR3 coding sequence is TGTGCCAGCAGCCGGGATACGGAGACCCAGTACTTC. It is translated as CASSRDTETQYF. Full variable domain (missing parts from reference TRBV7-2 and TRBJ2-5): GAGVSQSPSNKVTEKGKDVELRCDPISGHTALYWYRQSLGQGLEFLIYFQGNSAPDKSGLPSDRFSAERTGGSVSTLTIQRTQQEDSAVYLCASSRDTETQYFGPGTRLLVL.

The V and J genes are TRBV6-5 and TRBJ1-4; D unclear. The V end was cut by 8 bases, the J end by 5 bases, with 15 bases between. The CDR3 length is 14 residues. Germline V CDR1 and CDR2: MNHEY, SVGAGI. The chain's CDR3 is CASGFWPGNEKLFF. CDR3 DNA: TGTGCCAGCGGGTTTTGGCCGGGGAATGAAAAACTGTTTTTT.

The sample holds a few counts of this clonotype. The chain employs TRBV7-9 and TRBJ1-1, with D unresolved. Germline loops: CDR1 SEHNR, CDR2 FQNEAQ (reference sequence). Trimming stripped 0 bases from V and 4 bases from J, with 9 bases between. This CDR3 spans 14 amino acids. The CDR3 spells CASSLANRPTEAFF. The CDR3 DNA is TGTGCCAGCAGCTTAGCGAACAGACCCACTGAAGCTTTCTTT.

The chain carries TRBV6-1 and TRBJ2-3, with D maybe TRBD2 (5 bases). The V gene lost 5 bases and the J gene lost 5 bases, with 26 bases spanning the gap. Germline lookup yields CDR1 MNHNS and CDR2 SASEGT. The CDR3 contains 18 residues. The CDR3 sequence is CASSYSGRTEFLGDTQYF. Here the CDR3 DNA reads TGTGCCAGCAGTTATTCGGGTCGGACTGAATTTTTAGGAGATACGCAGTATTTT.

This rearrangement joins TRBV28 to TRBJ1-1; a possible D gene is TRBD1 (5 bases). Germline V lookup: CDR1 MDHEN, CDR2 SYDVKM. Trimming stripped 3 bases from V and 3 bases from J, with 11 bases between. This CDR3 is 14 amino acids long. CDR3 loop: CASSFRRDDTEAFF. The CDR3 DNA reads TGTGCCAGCAGTTTCAGAAGGGACGACACTGAAGCTTTCTTT.

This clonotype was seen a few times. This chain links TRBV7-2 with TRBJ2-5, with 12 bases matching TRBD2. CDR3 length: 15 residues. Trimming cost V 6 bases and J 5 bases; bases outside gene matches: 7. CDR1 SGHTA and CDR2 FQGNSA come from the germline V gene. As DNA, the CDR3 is TGTGCCAGCAGGAGGACTAGCGGGACGTCCGAGACCCAGTACTTC. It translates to CASRRTSGTSETQYF.

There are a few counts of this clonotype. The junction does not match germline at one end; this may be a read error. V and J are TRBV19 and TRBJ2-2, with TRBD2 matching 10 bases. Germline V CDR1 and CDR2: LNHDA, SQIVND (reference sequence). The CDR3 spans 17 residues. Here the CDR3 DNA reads TGTGCCAGTAGTATTAGCGGGGGGTCCTCGAACAGCGGGGAGCTGTTTTTT. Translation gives CASSISGGSSNSGELFF.

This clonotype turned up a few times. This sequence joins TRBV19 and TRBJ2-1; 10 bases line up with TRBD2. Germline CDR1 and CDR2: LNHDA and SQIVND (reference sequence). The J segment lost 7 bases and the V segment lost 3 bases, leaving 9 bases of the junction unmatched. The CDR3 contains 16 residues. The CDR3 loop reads CASSIRGASGSNEQFF. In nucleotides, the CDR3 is TGTGCCAGTAGTATTAGAGGGGCTAGCGGGAGTAATGAGCAGTTCTTC.

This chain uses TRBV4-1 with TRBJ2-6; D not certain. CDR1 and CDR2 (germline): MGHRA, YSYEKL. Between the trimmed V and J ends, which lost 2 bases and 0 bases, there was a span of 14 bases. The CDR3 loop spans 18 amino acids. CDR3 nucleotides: TGCGCCAGCAGCCAACCCTCAGGAAGTCTCTCTGGGGCCAACGTCCTGACTTTC. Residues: CASSQPSGSLSGANVLTF.

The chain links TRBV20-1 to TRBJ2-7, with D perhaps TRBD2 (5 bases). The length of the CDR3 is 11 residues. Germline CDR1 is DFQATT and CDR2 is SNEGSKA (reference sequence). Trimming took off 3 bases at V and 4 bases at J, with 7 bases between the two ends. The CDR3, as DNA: TGCAGTGCTAGCGGGATTTACGAGCAGTACTTC. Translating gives CSASGIYEQYF.

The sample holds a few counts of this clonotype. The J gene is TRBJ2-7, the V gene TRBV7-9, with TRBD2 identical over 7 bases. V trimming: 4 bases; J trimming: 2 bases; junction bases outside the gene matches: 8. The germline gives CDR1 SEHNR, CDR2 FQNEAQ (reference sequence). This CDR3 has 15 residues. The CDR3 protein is CASSSPRGRTYEQYF. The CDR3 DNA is TGTGCCAGCAGCTCTCCGCGCGGGAGAACCTACGAGCAGTACTTC.